This TCR beta chain is from a study of cytomegalovirus exposure and HLA in healthy donors. This clone turned up a few times. PCR used 60 Vbeta primers and 13 Jbeta primers. Only in-frame clones appear in the TCRdb table, and some are missing; sequencing was by immunoSEQ multiplex PCR. The data hold approximately 89,000 clones, with 81% observed a single time. The CDR3 runs to 15 residues. Trimming removed 4 bases from V and 2 bases from J, with 11 bases in between. Germline V gene lookup returns CDR1 MNHNS and CDR2 SASEGT. The rearrangement links TRBV6-1 to TRBJ2-2, with D uncertain. This receptor was taken from a human donor in good health. Sample: PBMCs. CDR3 in DNA: TGTGCCAGCAGTGTCATCCTTACTAACACCGGGGAGCTGTTTTTT. This translates into CASSVILTNTGELFF.